The sequence of this T cell receptor (beta chain) was determined in a study of T cell clonotyping in hematopoietic cell transplantation. Study-wide results and limits: Graft donor and pretransplant recipient Inverse Simpson Index values predicted broader posttransplant TCR diversity. Pathologically expanded recipient clonotypes increased progressively from day 30 to day 180 as diversity fell.

Notes on this clone: Its target is unknown.

Germline-derived CDR1 and CDR2 are GTSNPN and SVGIG (reference sequence). This CDR3 spans 14 amino acids. V lost 0 bases to trimming and J lost 9 bases, with 15 bases between them. Blood collection times were about day -28 and days 30, 100, 180 posttransplant. Assay: immunoSEQ multiplex PCR; the TCRdb copy retains only in-frame clones and omits some. The table has 5,000 or so clones, 94% seen once. This rearrangement joins TRBV30 to TRBJ1-5; D not resolved. This clonotype was sampled from a male patient in his sixties or seventies who had an allogeneic stem cell transplant from a related donor, so the T cells may come from the graft donor. Some clones in this sample may be carry-over from other donors' samples. This material consisted of PBMCs, taken 180 days after allogeneic stem cell transplant. DNA for the CDR3: TGTGCCTGGAGTGTATTAAGCGGGTCTGGGCCCCAGCATTTT. This codes for CAWSVLSGSGPQHF. The whole variable domain, remainder taken from reference TRBV30 and TRBJ1-5, is SQTIHQWPATLVQPVGSPLSLECTVEGTSNPNLYWYRQAAGRGLQLLFYSVGIGQISSEVPQNLSASRPQDRQFILSSKKLLLSDSGFYLCAWSVLSGSGPQHFGDGTRLSIL.